Shown below are 7 T cell receptor beta chains from a single sample sequenced in a study of shared clonotypes between healthy human individuals. TCRdb's copy holds only in-frame clones and misses some; the assay was immunoSEQ multiplex PCR. The data contain fewer than 600,000 clones, 79% of them singletons. Material: PBMCs. The receptors derive from a woman in her 40s in good health. Some clones in this sample may be carry-over from other donors' samples.

This rearrangement joins TRBV9 to TRBJ2-3; D assignment may be TRBD1 or TRBD2 (5 bases each). Germline lookup yields CDR1 SGDLS and CDR2 YYNGEE. The CDR3 spans 16 residues. V dropped 3 bases and J dropped 2 bases, with 16 bases sitting between them. The CDR3 here is CASSANPGPPTDTQYF. DNA of the CDR3: TGTGCCAGCAGCGCAAACCCGGGACCCCCCACAGATACGCAGTATTTT.

The chain links TRBV14 to TRBJ2-5; TRBD1 or TRBD2 may be the D gene (5 bases each). The V end was cut by 4 bases, the J end by 2 bases, with 14 bases between. The CDR3 sequence is 15 residues long. Germline CDR1 SGHDN, CDR2 FVKESK. The CDR3 loop reads CASSLQPGPQETQYF. The CDR3 coding sequence is TGTGCCAGCAGCCTGCAACCGGGACCTCAAGAGACCCAGTACTTC.

The chain recombines TRBV5-4 with TRBJ2-5, with 11 bases fitting TRBD1. The trim removed 0 bases at V and 4 bases at J, leaving 5 bases unmatched. The germline V gene has CDR1 SGHNT and CDR2 YYREEE (reference sequence). The CDR3 spans 16 residues. The CDR3 nucleotides are TGTGCCAGCAGCTTGGGGACAGGGGGCGCGGGAGAGACCCAGTACTTC. Its translation is CASSLGTGGAGETQYF.

The rearrangement joins TRBV25-1 to TRBJ2-7; the D gene is possibly TRBD2 (6 bases). The CDR3 contains 14 residues. Trimming shortened V by 5 bases and J by 5 bases, and 16 bases separated the two germline ends. The germline CDR1 and CDR2 sequences are MGHDK and SYGVNS. The CDR3 loop reads CASSPLGGNNEQYF. For the CDR3, the DNA is TGTGCCAGCAGTCCGCTGGGGGGAAATAACGAGCAGTACTTC.

The chain has TRBV5-1 and TRBJ2-3; 7 bases are shared with TRBD1. The germline V gene encodes CDR1 SGHRS and CDR2 YFSETQ. With 2 bases clipped from V and 8 bases from J, the junction kept 5 bases outside the gene matches. The CDR3 runs 13 residues. This CDR3 reads CASSLQGSGTQYF. CDR3 DNA: TGCGCCAGCAGCTTACAGGGGTCAGGTACGCAGTATTTT.

For this clone: Other DNA sequences in this sample translate to the same CDR3. The chain couples TRBV7-8 to TRBJ2-1; D unclear. V lost 9 bases, J lost 4 bases, and 7 bases lay in between. This CDR3 region has 11 residues. Germline loops: CDR1 SGHVS, CDR2 FQNEAQ. The CDR3 loop is CASSPYNEQFF. CDR3 coding DNA: TGTGCCAGTTCCCCTTACAATGAGCAGTTCTTC.

This chain connects TRBV5-6 to TRBJ2-2; D gene unclear. The CDR3 covers 16 residues. The V end lost 0 bases, the J end lost 4 bases, and 13 bases lay between the germline ends. The germline CDR1 and CDR2 sequences are SGHDT and YYEEEE. For the CDR3, the DNA is TGTGCCAGCAGCTTGGATCCAGCGCTGGGCACCGGGGAGCTGTTTTTT. This gives the protein CASSLDPALGTGELFF.